A selection of T cell receptor beta chains follows, all from one sample in a study of shared clonotypes between healthy human individuals. Libraries were prepared by immunoSEQ multiplex PCR; TCRdb keeps only in-frame clonotypes and omits some of them. The table records around 2.5 million clones, roughly 93% of them present only once. Material: naive CD4+ T cells from PBMCs. These receptors originate from a man younger than 35 in good health. Some clones in this sample may be carry-over from other donors' samples. Both conserved end residues are part of each CDR3. Fields, in order: J gene, V gene, D gene, clone size, CDR3 DNA, CDR3 protein. A D gene is named only where the DNA matches it firmly. Size values are once, few and many counts, or a class for expanded clones, and some rows have none.

TRBJ2-7	TRBV5-8	TRBD1	NA	TGTGCCAGCAGCTCAGGACAGGGGGCTTCGTCCTACGAGCAGTACTTC	CASSSGQGASSYEQYF
TRBJ1-6	TRBV7-9	NA	NA	TGTGCCAGCAGCTTCAAGGGACAAGATTCACCCCTCCACTTT	CASSFKGQDSPLHF
TRBJ1-5	TRBV6-1	NA	NA	TGTGCCAGCAGCGACCTGACGGCGGGCAATCAGCCCCAGCATTTT	CASSDLTAGNQPQHF
TRBJ2-7	TRBV6-1	NA	once	TGTGCCAGCAGTGAAAGTTTTTGGTCAGAAAACGAGCAGTACTTC	CASSESFWSENEQYF
TRBJ2-3	TRBV4-2	TRBD2	NA	TGTGCCAGCAGCCAAGAAGGGCTAGCGGGGAGCACAGATACGCAGTATTTT	CASSQEGLAGSTDTQYF
TRBJ1-4	TRBV4-2	NA	NA	TGTGCCAGCAGCCAAGTAACTAGGAGGGGAGAAAAACTGTTTTTT	CASSQVTRRGEKLFF
TRBJ2-1	TRBV7-9	TRBD2	once	TGTGCCAGCAGCTTAGCGGGAGGGCCCGCCTACAATGAGCAGTTCTTC	CASSLAGGPAYNEQFF
TRBJ1-3	TRBV28	NA	NA	TGTGCCAGCAGTGTACCTAACACCATATATTTT	CASSVPNTIYF
TRBJ1-1	TRBV28	NA	NA	TGTGCCAGCAGTCTACCCACGGGGGTACTCTCTGAAGCTTTCTTT	CASSLPTGVLSEAFF
TRBJ2-1	TRBV7-3	NA	NA	TGTGCCAGCAGCGTCACAGGTTCCTCCTACAATGAGCAGTTCTTC	CASSVTGSSYNEQFF
TRBJ1-1	TRBV30	NA	few	TGTGCCTGGAGTGTGGGCAGGGTGAACACTGAAGCTTTCTTT	CAWSVGRVNTEAFF
TRBJ2-3	TRBV5-1	NA	NA	TGCGCCAGCAGCTCGGGCCTCCTGGGGGAAACAGATACGCAGTATTTT	CASSSGLLGETDTQYF
TRBJ1-2	TRBV28	NA	NA	TGTGCCAGCAGTCAAGCTAACTATGGCTACACCTTC	CASSQANYGYTF
TRBJ2-6	TRBV19	TRBD1	NA	TGTGCCAAAACCACAGGGGGCGAAGGGGCCAACGTCCTGACTTTC	CAKTTGGEGANVLTF
TRBJ2-1	TRBV29-1	TRBD2	NA	TGCAGCGTTGGGACTAGCGGGAGTTGGGTCTACAATGAGCAGTTCTTC	CSVGTSGSWVYNEQFF
TRBJ2-1	TRBV10-3	TRBD2	NA	TGTGCCATCACCGCTAGCGGGAGGGACAATGAGCAGTTCTTC	CAITASGRDNEQFF
TRBJ2-7	TRBV7-8	TRBD1	NA	TGTGCCAGCAGCTTAGTAACGACAGGGCTCTACGAGCAGTACTTC	CASSLVTTGLYEQYF
TRBJ2-5	TRBV28	NA	NA	TGTGCCAGCGGACTTATAGAGACCCAGTACTTC	CASGLIETQYF
TRBJ2-6	TRBV11-2	NA	NA	TGTGCCAGCAGCTTAGTCGGCTCTGGGGCCAACGTCCTGACTTTC	CASSLVGSGANVLTF
TRBJ2-1	TRBV18	NA	NA	TGTGCCAGCTCACCAACCGGTTACAATGAGCAGTTCTTC	CASSPTGYNEQFF
TRBJ2-7	TRBV27	TRBD2	NA	TGTGCCAGCAGTTTAGGACTAGGGGTATCCTACGAGCAGTACTTC	CASSLGLGVSYEQYF
TRBJ2-5	TRBV19	NA	NA	TGTGCCAGTAGTATGAGGTCCGGCCCGGGGACCCAGTACTTC	CASSMRSGPGTQYF
TRBJ1-3	TRBV7-9	NA	NA	TGTACCAGCAGCTTAGAAGGGCCGAACACCATATATTTT	CTSSLEGPNTIYF
TRBJ1-2	TRBV6-1	NA	NA	TGTGCCAGTCGCGGCTCAGCCAGGGACTATGGCTACACCTTC	CASRGSARDYGYTF
TRBJ2-7	TRBV27	NA	once	TGTGCCAGCAGTTTGAAGGGGTCCTACGAGCAGTACTTC	CASSLKGSYEQYF
TRBJ1-2	TRBV28	NA	NA	TGTGCCAGCGGACAAACCCGACAGGCCTATAACTATGGCTACACCTTC	CASGQTRQAYNYGYTF
TRBJ2-7	TRBV28	NA	NA	TGTGCCAGCAGTGCATGGACAGCACCAGAGAACGAGCAGTACTTC	CASSAWTAPENEQYF
TRBJ2-7	TRBV6-6	NA	NA	TGTGCCAGCAGTCCAACCTCAGGGTGGTACGAGCAGTACTTC	CASSPTSGWYEQYF
TRBJ1-1	TRBV5-1	NA	NA	TGCGCCAGCAGCTTGGATCTCGTAACCTCGAACGCTGAAGCTTTCTTT	CASSLDLVTSNAEAFF
TRBJ2-7	TRBV18	TRBD2	NA	TGTGCCAGCTCACCTGCGACTAGCGGGGTAAGGGAGCAGTACTTC	CASSPATSGVREQYF
TRBJ2-6	TRBV7-3	NA	NA	TGTGCCAGCAGCTTAAACGGGGCCTCTGGGGCCAACGTCCTGACTTTC	CASSLNGASGANVLTF
TRBJ2-5	TRBV7-2	TRBD2	NA	TGTGCCAGCAGCCTGGGGCCGGGACTAGCGGAAGAGACCCAGTACTTC	CASSLGPGLAEETQYF
TRBJ2-1	TRBV28	NA	NA	TGTGCCAGCAGTCGCGGTGGTGGGCGGGCCTACAATGAGCAGTTCTTC	CASSRGGGRAYNEQFF